Reported below is one TCR beta chain. What it binds is not known. The PCR had 60 Vbeta and 13 Jbeta primers. The table came from immunoSEQ multiplex PCR; TCRdb's copy has only in-frame clones and leaves some out. This repertoire includes approximately 58,000 clones. The record originates from a study of cytomegalovirus exposure and HLA in healthy donors. Each donor's status was that of a healthy bone marrow donor. Broader study findings: Several of the most significant clusters were apparently associated with common viral pathogens in a later analysis.

The CDR3 contains 15 residues. V was trimmed by 2 bases and J by 3 bases, leaving 11 bases between them. Germline CDR1 SGHTA, CDR2 FQGNSA. This rearrangement joins TRBV7-2 to TRBJ1-5; maybe TRBD1 (5 bases). Input material: PBMCs. This TCR was sampled from a woman in her fifties or sixties in good health and CMV-seropositive. For the CDR3, the DNA is TGTGCCAGCAGCTTACAGGGTGGTACCAATCAGCCCCAGCATTTT. Protein product: CASSLQGGTNQPQHF.